This passage covers 8 T cell receptor beta chains from one sample sequenced in a study of cytomegalovirus exposure and HLA in healthy donors. Use of 60 Vbeta and 13 Jbeta primers characterized the PCR. The method was immunoSEQ multiplex PCR; TCRdb's version includes in-frame clones alone and lacks a portion of them. The table shows some 130,000 clones, with around four fifths occurring only once. Sequencing was done on a sample of PBMCs. Receptor source: a woman aged 45 to 65 in good health and CMV-seropositive.

This rearrangement joins TRBV7-9 to TRBJ2-5; 11 positions match TRBD2. TRBJ2-7 matches the DNA end more closely, so the J call is doubtful. Germline CDR1 SEHNR, CDR2 FQNEAQ (reference sequence). The CDR3 extends over 15 amino acids. The CDR3 DNA reads as TGTGCCAGCAGCTTAGTAACTAGCGGGAGTTACGAGCAGTACTTC. Translating gives CASSLVTSGSYEQYF.

This clone was found a few times. The chain employs TRBV5-4 and TRBJ2-7, with 8 nucleotides matching TRBD2. The V and J ends lost 5 bases and 2 bases, in that order; junction bases with no gene match: 9. The germline V gene has CDR1 SGHNT and CDR2 YYREEE (reference sequence). The CDR3 runs 15 residues. The CDR3 reads CASSPSSGSPYEQYF. The CDR3 DNA reads TGTGCCAGCAGTCCCTCCAGCGGGAGCCCCTACGAGCAGTACTTC.

This clone came up a few times. This chain uses TRBV19 with TRBJ1-5, with TRBD1 as a possible D gene (5 bases). The CDR3 loop spans 16 amino acids. Trimming pared 0 bases from V and 2 bases from J, leaving 11 bases between. Germline CDR1 reads LNHDA; CDR2 reads SQIVND (reference sequence). As DNA, the CDR3 is TGTGCCAGTAGTATAGAGGGCTTAGGGGGCAATCAGCCCCAGCATTTT. Protein sequence: CASSIEGLGGNQPQHF.

V gene TRBV5-4 combines with J gene TRBJ2-3; D might be TRBD2 (6 bases). Germline assignment: CDR1 SGHNT and CDR2 YYREEE (reference sequence). With 1 base removed from V and 4 bases from J, the gap between germline ends came to 7 bases. This CDR3 is built from 13 residues. The CDR3 sequence: CASSLWGADTQYF. DNA for the CDR3: TGTGCCAGCAGCTTGTGGGGGGCAGATACGCAGTATTTT.

Comment on this clone: Within the sample, other DNA sequences also encode this same CDR3. The chain couples TRBV19 to TRBJ1-6; tentatively, D is TRBD1 (5 bases). The CDR3 is made up of 16 amino acids. Germline V gene lookup returns CDR1 LNHDA and CDR2 SQIVND (reference sequence). V lost 6 bases, J lost 0 bases, and 12 bases lay in between. CDR3 sequence reads: CASRDRTVSYNSPLHF. CDR3 nucleotides: TGTGCCAGTAGAGACAGAACCGTCTCCTATAATTCACCCCTCCACTTT.

This chain connects TRBV20-1 to TRBJ2-1; D may be TRBD1 (6 bases). Deletions cut 3 bases from V and 9 bases from J, with 9 bases between. This CDR3 is built from 11 residues. Germline V gene lookup returns CDR1 DFQATT and CDR2 SNEGSKA (reference sequence). The CDR3 loop is CSARRGSEQFF. CDR3 DNA sequence: TGCAGTGCTAGGAGGGGGAGTGAGCAGTTCTTC.

The genes are TRBV5-1 and TRBJ1-5; weak D call: TRBD1 (6 bases). Germline CDR1 is SGHRS and CDR2 is YFSETQ. V was clipped by 2 bases and J by 2 bases, with 11 bases between them. The CDR3 consists of 15 residues. CDR3 DNA: TGCGCCAGCAGCTTATCGTCAGGGGGCAATCAGCCCCAGCATTTT. Encoded protein: CASSLSSGGNQPQHF.

V is TRBV28 and J is TRBJ2-1, with 10 bases aligning to TRBD1. Germline CDR1 MDHEN, CDR2 SYDVKM. V lost 5 bases to trimming and J lost 9 bases; unmatched junction nucleotides: 13. CDR3 length: 16 residues. DNA for the CDR3: TGTGCCAGCAGTCGAACCGGGACAGGGGTCTTCGGTGAGCAGTTCTTC. Encoded protein: CASSRTGTGVFGEQFF.